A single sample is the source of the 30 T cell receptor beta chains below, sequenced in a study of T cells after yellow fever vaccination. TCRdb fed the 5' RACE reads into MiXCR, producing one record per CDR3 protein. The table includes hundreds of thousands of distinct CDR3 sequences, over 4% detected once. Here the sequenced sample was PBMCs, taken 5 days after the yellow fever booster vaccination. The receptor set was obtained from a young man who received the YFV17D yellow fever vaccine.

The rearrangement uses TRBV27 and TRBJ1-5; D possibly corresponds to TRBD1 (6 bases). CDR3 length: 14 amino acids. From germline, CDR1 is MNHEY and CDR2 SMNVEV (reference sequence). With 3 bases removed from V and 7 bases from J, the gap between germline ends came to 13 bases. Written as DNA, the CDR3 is TGTGCCAGCAGTTTGTACAGGGAATTCCAGCCCCAGCATTTT. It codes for CASSLYREFQPQHF.

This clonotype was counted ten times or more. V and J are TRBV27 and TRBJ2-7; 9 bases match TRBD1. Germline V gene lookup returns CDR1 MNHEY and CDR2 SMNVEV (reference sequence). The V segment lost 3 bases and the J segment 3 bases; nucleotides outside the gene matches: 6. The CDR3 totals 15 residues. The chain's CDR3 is CASSFQGQGSYEQYF. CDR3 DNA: TGTGCCAGCAGTTTCCAGGGACAGGGCAGCTACGAGCAGTACTTC.

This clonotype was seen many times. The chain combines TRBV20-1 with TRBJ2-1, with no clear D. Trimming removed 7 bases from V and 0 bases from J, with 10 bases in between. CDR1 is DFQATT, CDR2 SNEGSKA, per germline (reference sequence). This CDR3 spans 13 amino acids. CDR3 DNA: TGCAGTGTACCACCTCTCTCCTACAATGAGCAGTTCTTC. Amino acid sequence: CSVPPLSYNEQFF.

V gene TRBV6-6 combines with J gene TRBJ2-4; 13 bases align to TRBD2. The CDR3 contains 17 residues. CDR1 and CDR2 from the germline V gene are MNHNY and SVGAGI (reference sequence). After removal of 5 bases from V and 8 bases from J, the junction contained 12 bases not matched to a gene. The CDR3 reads CASSPTRLAGGRDIQYF. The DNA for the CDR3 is TGTGCCAGCAGTCCCACCCGACTAGCGGGGGGCCGAGACATTCAGTACTTC.

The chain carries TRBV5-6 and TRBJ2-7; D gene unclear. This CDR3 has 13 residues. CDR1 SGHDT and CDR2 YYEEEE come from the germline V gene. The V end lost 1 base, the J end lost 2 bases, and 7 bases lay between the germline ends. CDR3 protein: CASSLLGPYEQYF. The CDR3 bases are TGTGCCAGCAGCTTGCTGGGCCCCTACGAGCAGTACTTC.

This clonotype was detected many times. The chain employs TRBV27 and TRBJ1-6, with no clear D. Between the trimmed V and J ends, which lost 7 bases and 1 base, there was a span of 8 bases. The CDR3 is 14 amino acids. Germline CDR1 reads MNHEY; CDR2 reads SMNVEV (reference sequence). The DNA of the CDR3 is TGTGCCAGCACGAGGACGTCCTATAATTCACCCCTCCACTTT. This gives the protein CASTRTSYNSPLHF.

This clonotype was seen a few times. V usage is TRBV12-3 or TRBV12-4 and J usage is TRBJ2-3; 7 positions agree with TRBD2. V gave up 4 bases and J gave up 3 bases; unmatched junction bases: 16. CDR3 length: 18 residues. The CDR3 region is CASSSTSGRQGWTDTQYF. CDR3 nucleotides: TGTGCCAGCAGTTCCACCTCCGGGAGGCAGGGCTGGACAGATACGCAGTATTTT.

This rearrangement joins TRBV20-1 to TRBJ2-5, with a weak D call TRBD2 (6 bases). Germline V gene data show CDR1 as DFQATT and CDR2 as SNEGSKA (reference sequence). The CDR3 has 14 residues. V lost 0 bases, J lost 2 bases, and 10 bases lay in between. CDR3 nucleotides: TGCAGTGCTAGAGATAGGAGGGGACAAGAGACCCAGTACTTC. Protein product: CSARDRRGQETQYF.

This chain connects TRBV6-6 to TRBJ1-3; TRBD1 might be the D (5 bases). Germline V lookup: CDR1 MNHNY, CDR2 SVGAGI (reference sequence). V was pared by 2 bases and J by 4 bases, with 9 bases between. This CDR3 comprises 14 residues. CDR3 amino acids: CASSYAGSGNTIYF. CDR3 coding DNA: TGTGCCAGCAGTTACGCAGGGTCCGGAAACACCATATATTTT.

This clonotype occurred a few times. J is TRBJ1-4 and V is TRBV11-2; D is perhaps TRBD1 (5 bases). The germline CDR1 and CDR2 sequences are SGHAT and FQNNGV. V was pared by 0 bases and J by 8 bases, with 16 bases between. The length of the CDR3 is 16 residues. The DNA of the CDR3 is TGTGCCAGCAGCTTAGATTTGGGACGAAGACGGGAAAAACTGTTTTTT. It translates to CASSLDLGRRREKLFF.

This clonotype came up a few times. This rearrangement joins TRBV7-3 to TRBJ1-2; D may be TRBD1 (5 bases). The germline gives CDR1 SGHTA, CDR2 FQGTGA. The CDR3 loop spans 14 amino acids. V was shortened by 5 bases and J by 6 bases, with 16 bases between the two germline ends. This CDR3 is CASSPGGTRDGYTF. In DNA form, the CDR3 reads TGTGCCAGCAGCCCCGGCGGGACCCGGGATGGCTACACCTTC.

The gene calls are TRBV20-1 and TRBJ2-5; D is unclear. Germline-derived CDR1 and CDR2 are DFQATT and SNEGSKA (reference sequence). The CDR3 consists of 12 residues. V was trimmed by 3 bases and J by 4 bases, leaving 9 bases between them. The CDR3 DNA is TGCAGTGCTAGCAGGCCAAGAGAGACCCAGTACTTC. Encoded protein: CSASRPRETQYF.

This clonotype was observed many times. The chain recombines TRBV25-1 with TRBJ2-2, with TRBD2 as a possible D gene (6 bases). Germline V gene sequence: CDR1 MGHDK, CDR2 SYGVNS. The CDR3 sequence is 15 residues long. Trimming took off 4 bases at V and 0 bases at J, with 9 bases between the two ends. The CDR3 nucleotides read TGTGCCAGCAGTGGGAGGGTCGCGAACACCGGGGAGCTGTTTTTT. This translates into CASSGRVANTGELFF.

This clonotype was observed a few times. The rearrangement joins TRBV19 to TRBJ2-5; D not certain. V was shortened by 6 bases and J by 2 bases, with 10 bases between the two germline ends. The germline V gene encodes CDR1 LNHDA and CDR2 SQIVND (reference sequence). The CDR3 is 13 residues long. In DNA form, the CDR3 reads TGTGCCAGTAGAAGGCGTCCGCAAGAGACCCAGTACTTC. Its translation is CASRRRPQETQYF.

CDR3 loop: CASALSSGGITGELFF. In nucleotides, the CDR3 is TGTGCCAGCGCCCTAAGTTCCGGGGGCATCACCGGGGAGCTGTTTTTT. The gene calls are TRBV6-6 and TRBJ2-2, with D perhaps given as TRBD1 or TRBD2 (6 bases each). This CDR3 comprises 16 residues. Per the germline V gene, CDR1 is MNHNY and CDR2 is SVGAGI (reference sequence). Between the trimmed V and J ends, which lost 8 bases and 4 bases, there was a span of 20 bases.

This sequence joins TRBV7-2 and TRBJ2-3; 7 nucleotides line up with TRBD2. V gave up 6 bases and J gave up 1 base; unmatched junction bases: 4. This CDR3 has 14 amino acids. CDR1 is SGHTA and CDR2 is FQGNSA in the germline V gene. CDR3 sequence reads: CASRGGGGTDTQYF. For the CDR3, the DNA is TGTGCCAGCAGGGGCGGGGGAGGCACAGATACGCAGTATTTT.

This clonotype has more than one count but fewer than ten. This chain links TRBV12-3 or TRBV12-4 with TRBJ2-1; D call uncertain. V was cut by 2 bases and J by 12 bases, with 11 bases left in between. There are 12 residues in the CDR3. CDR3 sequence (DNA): TGTGCCAGCAGTTTAAGGGTCTTGGGGCAGTTCTTC. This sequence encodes CASSLRVLGQFF.

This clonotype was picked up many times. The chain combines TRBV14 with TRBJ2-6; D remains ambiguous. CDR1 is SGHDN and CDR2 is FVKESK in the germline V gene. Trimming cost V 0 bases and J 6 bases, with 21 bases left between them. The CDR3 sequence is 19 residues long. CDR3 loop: CASSQESWAAGIEANVLTF. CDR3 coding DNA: TGTGCCAGCAGCCAAGAAAGCTGGGCCGCTGGTATAGAGGCCAACGTCCTGACTTTC.

The CDR3 DNA reads as TGTGCCAGCAGCTTAGTCCCGGGGGTGATGTCTGGAAACACCATATATTTT. Encoded protein: CASSLVPGVMSGNTIYF. This chain joins TRBV11-2 and TRBJ1-3; maybe TRBD1 (5 bases). CDR3 size: 17 residues. Germline loops: CDR1 SGHAT, CDR2 FQNNGV. V was clipped by 1 base and J by 1 base, with 14 bases between them. The full variable domain, its missing parts supplied by reference TRBV11-2 and TRBJ1-3, is EAGVAQSPRYKIIEKRQSVAFWCNPISGHATLYWYQQILGQGPKLLIQFQNNGVVDDSQLPKDRFSAERLKGVDSTLKIQPAKLEDSAVYLCASSLVPGVMSGNTIYFGEGSWLTVV.

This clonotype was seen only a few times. The CDR3 reads CSVEGSPSGNTIYF. CDR3 DNA: TGCAGCGTTGAAGGGTCACCCTCTGGAAACACCATATATTTT. The chain is built from TRBV29-1 and TRBJ1-3, with D unresolved. The CDR3 sequence is 14 residues long. In germline, CDR1 is SQVTM, CDR2 ANQGSEA. V was pared by 1 base and J by 0 bases, with 7 bases between.

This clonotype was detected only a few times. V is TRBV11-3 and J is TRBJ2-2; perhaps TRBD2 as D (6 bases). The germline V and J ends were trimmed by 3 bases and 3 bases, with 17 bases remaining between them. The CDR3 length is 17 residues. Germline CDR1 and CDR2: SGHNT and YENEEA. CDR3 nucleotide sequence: TGTGCCAGCAGCTTCCGGGAGATCTTCGTGGACACCGGGGAGCTGTTTTTT. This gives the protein CASSFREIFVDTGELFF.

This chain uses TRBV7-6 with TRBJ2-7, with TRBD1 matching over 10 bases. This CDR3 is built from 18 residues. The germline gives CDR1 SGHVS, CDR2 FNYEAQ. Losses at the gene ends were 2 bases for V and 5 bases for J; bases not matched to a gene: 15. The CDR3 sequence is CASSLLRGWGTGADEQYF. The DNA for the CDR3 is TGTGCCAGCAGCTTACTCAGGGGTTGGGGGACAGGGGCGGACGAGCAGTACTTC.

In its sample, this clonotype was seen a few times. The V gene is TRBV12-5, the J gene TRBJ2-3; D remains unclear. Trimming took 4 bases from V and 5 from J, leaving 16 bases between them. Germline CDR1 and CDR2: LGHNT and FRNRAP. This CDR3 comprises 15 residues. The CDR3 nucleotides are TGTGCTAGTGGTTCCGGATACAGTGCGAGAGATACGCAGTATTTT. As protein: CASGSGYSARDTQYF.

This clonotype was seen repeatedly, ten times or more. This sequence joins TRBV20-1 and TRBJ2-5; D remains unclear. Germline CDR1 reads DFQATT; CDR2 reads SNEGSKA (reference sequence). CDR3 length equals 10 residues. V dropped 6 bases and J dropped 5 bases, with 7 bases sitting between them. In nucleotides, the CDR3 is TGCAGTGCGCTTAGGGAGACCCAGTACTTC. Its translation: CSALRETQYF.

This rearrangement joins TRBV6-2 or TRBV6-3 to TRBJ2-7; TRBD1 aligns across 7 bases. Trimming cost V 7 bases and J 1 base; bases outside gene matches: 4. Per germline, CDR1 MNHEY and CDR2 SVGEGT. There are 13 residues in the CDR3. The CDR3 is CASNPTGSYEQYF. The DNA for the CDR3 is TGTGCCAGCAACCCGACAGGGTCCTACGAGCAGTACTTC.

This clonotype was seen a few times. CDR3 loop: CASPEGHSLSYEQYF. The CDR3 DNA reads as TGTGCCAGCCCCGAGGGCCACAGCCTTTCCTACGAGCAGTACTTC. This chain connects TRBV7-8 to TRBJ2-7; D might be TRBD2 (5 bases). The V end was cut by 8 bases, the J end by 1 base, with 18 bases between. The CDR3 extends over 15 amino acids. The germline CDR1 and CDR2 sequences are SGHVS and FQNEAQ.

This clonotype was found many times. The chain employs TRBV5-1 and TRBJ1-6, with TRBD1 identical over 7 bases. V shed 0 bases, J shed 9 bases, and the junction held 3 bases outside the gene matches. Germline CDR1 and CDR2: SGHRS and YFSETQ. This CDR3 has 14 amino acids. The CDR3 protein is CASSLEGASSPLHF. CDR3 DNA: TGCGCCAGCAGCTTGGAGGGGGCTAGTTCACCCCTCCACTTT.

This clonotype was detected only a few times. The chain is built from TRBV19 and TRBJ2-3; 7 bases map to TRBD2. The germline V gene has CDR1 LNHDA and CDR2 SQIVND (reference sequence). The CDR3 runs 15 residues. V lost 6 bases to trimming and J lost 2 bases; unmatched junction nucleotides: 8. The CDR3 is CASRRPGLLTDTQYF. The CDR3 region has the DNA TGTGCCAGTAGGCGGCCGGGACTACTCACAGATACGCAGTATTTT.

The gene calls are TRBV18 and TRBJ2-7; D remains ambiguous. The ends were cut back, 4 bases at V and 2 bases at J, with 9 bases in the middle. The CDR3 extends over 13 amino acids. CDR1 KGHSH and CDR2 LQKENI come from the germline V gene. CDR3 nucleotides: TGTGCCAGCTCACTTGCTGCTACCTACGAGCAGTACTTC. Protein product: CASSLAATYEQYF. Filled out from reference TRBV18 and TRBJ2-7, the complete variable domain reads NAGVMQNPRHLVRRRGQEARLRCSPMKGHSHVYWYRQLPEEGLKFMVYLQKENIIDESGMPKERFSAEFPKEGPSILRIQQVVRGDSAAYFCASSLAATYEQYFGPGTRLTVT.

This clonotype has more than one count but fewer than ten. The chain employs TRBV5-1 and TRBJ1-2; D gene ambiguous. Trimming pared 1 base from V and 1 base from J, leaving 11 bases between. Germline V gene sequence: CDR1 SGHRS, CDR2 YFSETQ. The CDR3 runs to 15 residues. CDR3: CASSLRSILNYGYTF. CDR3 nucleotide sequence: TGCGCCAGCAGCTTGAGGAGTATTCTTAACTATGGCTACACCTTC.